This T cell receptor (beta chain) is drawn from a study of cytomegalovirus exposure and HLA in healthy donors. About the study: Earlier, roughly 180 million T cells were analyzed, and over 95 million unique TCR beta sequences were found among them. Study-level findings and limits: Among CMV-associated TCR beta chains, most appeared HLA-restricted in a later analysis. What was likely a sequencing artifact was a cluster of highly shared sequence variants. Analysis was carried out at a later point, and it linked a missense DCLRE1C variant to TCR beta V- and J-gene trimming.

The PCR employed 60 Vbeta primers together with 13 Jbeta primers. Produced via immunoSEQ multiplex PCR; TCRdb's table is partial and in-frame only. The sample gives fewer than 150,000 clones, about 80% of which show up once; 4.5% to 6% is in the top ten. As to this clone: No antigen is known for it.

V was cut by 8 bases and J by 1 base, with 18 bases left in between. Per the germline V gene, CDR1 is MNHEY and CDR2 is SMNVEV (reference sequence). The CDR3 has 15 residues. Sequenced: PBMCs. The clonotype originates from a male donor in good health and CMV-seronegative. The V call is TRBV27, the J call TRBJ2-7; tentative D call: TRBD2 (5 bases). For the CDR3, the DNA is TGTGCCAGCGGAGAGGGTGTCGTGTCATCCTACGAGCAGTACTTC. Its translation is CASGEGVVSSYEQYF.